These 24 T cell receptor beta chains share one sample of origin, sequenced in a study of PD-L1 blockade in urothelial cancer. Measured with immunoSEQ multiplex PCR; TCRdb has only the in-frame clones, and not every one. The profile shows roughly 20,000 clones, about 91% of them singletons. Source: PBMCs, taken around atezolizumab (anti-PD-L1) treatment. The source of these receptors is a man aged 50 or older with urothelial cancer.

The J gene is TRBJ2-3, the V gene TRBV7-2; TRBD2 matches at 9 bases. Trimming cost V 3 bases and J 4 bases; bases outside gene matches: 14. CDR3 size: 18 residues. From germline, CDR1 is SGHTA and CDR2 FQGNSA. The CDR3 protein is CASSFNRLAGGSADTQYF. In DNA form, the CDR3 reads TGTGCCAGCAGCTTCAATAGGTTGGCGGGAGGGAGCGCAGATACGCAGTATTTT.

This chain joins TRBV2 and TRBJ1-4, with D possibly matching TRBD1 (5 bases). The germline CDR1 and CDR2 sequences are SNHLY and FYNNEI. V was clipped by 3 bases and J by 5 bases, with 10 bases between them. The CDR3 sequence is 14 residues long. CDR3 region: CASSEGQPNEKLFF. CDR3 DNA sequence: TGTGCCAGCAGTGAGGGGCAGCCAAATGAAAAACTGTTTTTT.

The CDR3 spells CASGHDRRGDGYTF. CDR3 DNA sequence: TGTGCCAGTGGGCACGACAGGAGAGGAGATGGCTACACCTTC. The V and J genes are TRBV19 and TRBJ1-2, with a possible D match to TRBD1 (6 bases). This CDR3 is 14 amino acids long. V was clipped by 8 bases and J by 6 bases, with 19 bases between them. Germline assignment: CDR1 LNHDA and CDR2 SQIVND (reference sequence).

J is TRBJ2-5 and V is TRBV21-1; the D segment call TRBD2 is taken from the table without a DNA check. TRBV21-1 is tagged as a pseudogene. There are 14 residues in the CDR3. CDR3 coding DNA: TGTGCCAGCCGGCCACGGGGGGGCGGCGAGACCCAGTACTTC. It encodes CASRPRGGGETQYF.

V is TRBV7-9 and J is TRBJ2-1; TRBD2 agrees at 10 bases. The CDR3 length is 18 residues. Germline CDR1 reads SEHNR; CDR2 reads FQNEAQ (reference sequence). Trimming cost V 5 bases and J 8 bases; bases outside gene matches: 18. The CDR3 sequence is CASSIPGRERGGLDEQFF. In DNA form, the CDR3 reads TGTGCCAGCAGCATCCCTGGACGGGAGCGGGGGGGCCTCGATGAGCAGTTCTTC.

The chain has TRBV19 and TRBJ1-2; D is uncertain. V was pared by 5 bases and J by 3 bases, with 13 bases between. CDR3 size: 14 residues. CDR1 is LNHDA, CDR2 SQIVND, per germline (reference sequence). In DNA form, the CDR3 reads TGTGCCAGTAGTCCTTTAGGGCGGGACTATGGCTACACCTTC. Its protein product is CASSPLGRDYGYTF.

In its sample, this clone was seen once. The rearrangement uses TRBV7-9 and TRBJ2-2; a possible D gene is TRBD2 (6 bases). Trimming removed 0 bases from V and 7 bases from J, with 15 bases in between. From germline, CDR1 is SEHNR and CDR2 FQNEAQ (reference sequence). This CDR3 is built from 16 residues. The CDR3 region is CASSLAGRGYLGELFF. The CDR3 DNA reads TGTGCCAGCAGCTTAGCGGGTCGGGGGTATCTCGGGGAGCTGTTTTTT.

This clone has more than one count but fewer than ten. The chain recombines TRBV18 with TRBJ1-3, with D maybe TRBD1 (6 bases). This CDR3 region has 13 residues. The V gene lost 4 bases and the J gene lost 6 bases, with 10 bases spanning the gap. CDR1 and CDR2 (germline): KGHSH, LQKENI. The DNA for the CDR3 is TGTGCCAGCTCACTGGACAGAGTAAACACCATATATTTT. Protein: CASSLDRVNTIYF.

The chain links TRBV4-2 to TRBJ2-5; D possibly corresponds to TRBD1 (5 bases). This CDR3 has 15 amino acids. Trimming took 1 base from V and 5 from J, leaving 14 bases between them. The V gene's germline CDR1 is LGHNA and CDR2 YNFKEQ. For the CDR3, the DNA is TGTGCCAGCAGCCAAGGGGCTGGGGCAGGGGAGACCCAGTACTTC. This gives the protein CASSQGAGAGETQYF.

The gene calls are TRBV5-5 and TRBJ2-6; D is uncertain. CDR1 is SGHKS and CDR2 is YYEKEE in the germline V gene (reference sequence). The CDR3 loop spans 15 amino acids. Trimming stripped 0 bases from V and 0 bases from J, with 4 bases between. The CDR3 protein is CASSLGGSGANVLTF. CDR3 in DNA: TGTGCCAGCAGCTTGGGAGGCTCTGGGGCCAACGTCCTGACTTTC.

V and J are TRBV7-6 and TRBJ1-6; D is ambiguous. Trimming pared 5 bases from V and 7 bases from J, leaving 9 bases between. The CDR3 runs 13 residues. Germline V gene sequence: CDR1 SGHVS, CDR2 FNYEAQ. Here the CDR3 reads CASSPPPNSPLHF. In nucleotides, the CDR3 is TGTGCCAGCAGCCCCCCCCCAAATTCACCCCTCCACTTT.

This clone was observed once. This chain connects TRBV27 to TRBJ1-5, with TRBD1 as a possible D gene (6 bases). The germline V and J ends were trimmed by 11 bases and 4 bases, with 12 bases remaining between them. Germline lookup yields CDR1 MNHEY and CDR2 SMNVEV (reference sequence). This CDR3 contains 12 residues. The CDR3 loop is CASRQGNQPQHF. CDR3 nucleotide sequence: TGTGCCTCCCGTCAGGGGAATCAGCCCCAGCATTTT.

The chain couples TRBV5-5 to TRBJ1-2; maybe TRBD1 (5 bases). The CDR3 length is 13 residues. Per germline, CDR1 SGHKS and CDR2 YYEKEE (reference sequence). Deletions cut 2 bases from V and 1 base from J, with 6 bases between. The CDR3 nucleotides are TGTGCCAGCAGCTTAGACAGTAACTATGGCTACACCTTC. It encodes CASSLDSNYGYTF.

The J gene is TRBJ2-7, the V gene TRBV6-6, with 8 bases matching TRBD1. Per the germline V gene, CDR1 is MNHNY and CDR2 is SVGAGI (reference sequence). The CDR3 runs to 16 residues. V lost 6 bases and J lost 5; bases outside the gene matches: 15. CDR3 protein: CASSQLYRTGNDEQYF. DNA for the CDR3: TGTGCCAGCAGCCAGTTGTACCGGACAGGGAACGACGAGCAGTACTTC.

The J gene is TRBJ2-7, the V gene TRBV11-3; 8 nucleotides match TRBD1. The trim removed 4 bases at V and 6 bases at J, leaving 14 bases unmatched. The CDR3 consists of 16 residues. The germline CDR1 and CDR2 sequences are SGHNT and YENEEA. The DNA of the CDR3 is TGTGCCAGCAGCTCAGGGACAGGCCTCTCATCGGGCGAGCAGTACTTC. Protein sequence: CASSSGTGLSSGEQYF.

J is TRBJ2-7 and V is TRBV30, with 8 bases lining up with TRBD2. In germline, CDR1 is GTSNPN, CDR2 SVGIG (reference sequence). With 4 bases clipped from V and 10 bases from J, the junction kept 12 bases outside the gene matches. CDR3 length: 13 amino acids. The DNA for the CDR3 is TGTGCCTGGAATAGAAAGCGGGAGTCTATTCAGTACTTC. Its translation is CAWNRKRESIQYF.

The chain is built from TRBV10-3 and TRBJ2-1; 13 bases are shared with TRBD2. The V gene's germline CDR1 is ENHRY and CDR2 SYGVKD. This CDR3 contains 16 residues. J was trimmed by 8 bases and V by 4 bases; bases with no gene match: 8. The CDR3 is CAISGTSGRAGDEQFF. For the CDR3, the DNA is TGTGCCATCAGTGGAACTAGCGGGAGGGCCGGGGATGAGCAGTTCTTC.

Only one count was recorded for this clone. The chain is built from TRBV4-3 and TRBJ2-7; 8 bases are shared with TRBD1. The CDR3 length is 15 residues. From germline, CDR1 is LGHNA and CDR2 YSLEER. J lost 4 bases, V lost 0 bases, and 5 bases had no gene match. CDR3 residues: CASSQDRTGWYEQYF. The CDR3, as DNA: TGCGCCAGCAGCCAAGACCGGACAGGGTGGTACGAGCAGTACTTC.

CDR3 residues: CASSPMGSFEQYF. CDR3 bases: TGTGCCAGCAGTCCTATGGGCAGCTTCGAGCAGTACTTC. This chain connects TRBV27 to TRBJ2-7; D is unresolved. The germline V gene has CDR1 MNHEY and CDR2 SMNVEV (reference sequence). V lost 5 bases, J lost 6 bases, and 14 bases lay in between. CDR3 size: 13 residues.

This clone was counted a few times. An end of the junction does not agree with germline; a read error may underlie this. This chain uses TRBV2 with TRBJ1-2; 7 bases align to TRBD1. The CDR3 extends over 11 amino acids. Germline V lookup: CDR1 SNHLY, CDR2 FYNNEI. In nucleotides, the CDR3 is TGTGCCAGCAGTGAAGAAGGGACAGCAAACTTC. Encoded protein: CASSEEGTANF.

This clone occurred a few times. The gene calls are TRBV19 and TRBJ1-1; no reliable D call. The ends were cut back, 0 bases at V and 0 bases at J, with 8 bases in the middle. Looked up from germline, CDR1 is LNHDA and CDR2 is SQIVND (reference sequence). The CDR3 has 15 residues. The CDR3 nucleotides read TGTGCCAGTAGTATAGATGAAAACATGAACACTGAAGCTTTCTTT. Translation: CASSIDENMNTEAFF.

V and J are TRBV5-5 and TRBJ2-6; D gene uncertain. The CDR3 sequence is 15 residues long. Between the trimmed V and J ends, which lost 5 bases and 3 bases, there was a span of 12 bases. Germline V lookup: CDR1 SGHKS, CDR2 YYEKEE (reference sequence). CDR3 nucleotide sequence: TGTGCCAGCAGTCTCACGACATTTGGGGCCAACGTCCTGACTTTC. Its protein product is CASSLTTFGANVLTF.

This rearrangement joins TRBV19 to TRBJ1-1, with 7 bases identical to TRBD1. CDR1 and CDR2 (germline): LNHDA, SQIVND (reference sequence). The CDR3 has 14 amino acids. V was clipped by 8 bases and J by 7 bases; unmatched bases: 13. The CDR3 region has the DNA TGTGCCAGTTTGGACAGGACCCTACACGGTGAAGCTTTCTTT. Protein product: CASLDRTLHGEAFF.

The chain carries TRBV5-1 and TRBJ2-1; TRBD2 agrees at 14 bases. Germline CDR1 is SGHRS and CDR2 is YFSETQ. The CDR3 runs to 19 residues. The V gene end was trimmed by 4 bases and the J gene end by 0 bases; junction bases not matched to a gene: 9. CDR3 sequence (DNA): TGCGCCAGCAGCGCCCTGACTAGCGGGGGGGATTACTCCTACAATGAGCAGTTCTTC. It yields the protein CASSALTSGGDYSYNEQFF. The whole variable domain, remainder taken from reference TRBV5-1 and TRBJ2-1, is KAGVTQTPRYLIKTRGQQVTLSCSPISGHRSVSWYQQTPGQGLQFLFEYFSETQRNKGNFPGRFSGRQFSNSRSEMNVSTLELGDSALYLCASSALTSGGDYSYNEQFFGPGTRLTVL.